The T cell receptor beta chain under discussion was sequenced for a study of T-cell memory formation after mild COVID-19. On the study more broadly: TCR clusters were mostly donor specific.

Only a few counts were recorded for this clonotype. TCRdb independently ran MiXCR on the 5' RACE reads; one entry per CDR3 protein. The data contain roughly 190,000 distinct CDR3 sequences, 15% to 20% of them singletons. Germline V lookup: CDR1 GTSNPN, CDR2 SVGIG (reference sequence). The CDR3 runs to 12 residues. Trimming pared 5 bases from V and 5 bases from J, leaving 10 bases between. V and J are TRBV30 and TRBJ2-1; a weak D match, TRBD2 (5 bases). Sequences were obtained from PBMCs or a T cell subset sorted from them (not recorded which). The TCR sequence derives from an adult woman who had mild COVID-19 (a few samples of this study predate the infection). Cell type and time point are not known. The CDR3 DNA follows: TGTGCCTGGGGGAAAGCGGACAATGAGCAGTTCTTC. It specifies CAWGKADNEQFF.